One TCR beta chain is described in this entry. The data stem from a study of blood T cell repertoires in COVID-19. Overall study context: Specimens from acute and convalescent COVID-19 originated in the United States, Italy and Spain. Sample material is recorded as cDNA or gDNA derived from T cells, B-cell-depleted T cells, or PBMCs.

Authors' processing steps: Estimation of nucleated cell counts relied on the amplification of reference gene primers. The table came from immunoSEQ multiplex PCR; TCRdb's copy has only in-frame clones and leaves some out. V and J calls and clone size are given by that table; D and trimming were obtained from the DNA. This table holds approximately 100,000 clones, 85% found once. Germline CDR1 and CDR2: SGHRS and YFSETQ. V lost 1 base, J lost 2 bases, and 13 bases lay in between. The CDR3 contains 16 residues. V usage is TRBV5-1 and J usage is TRBJ2-1; a possible D gene is TRBD1 (6 bases). The sample comprised peripheral blood. This TCR was recovered from an elderly man with acute or convalescent COVID-19. The CDR3, as DNA: TGCGCCAGCAGCTTGTTGCCGGGGACAACCTACAATGAGCAGTTCTTC. This sequence encodes CASSLLPGTTYNEQFF.